The 23 T cell receptor beta chains below were found in one sample sequenced in a study of cytomegalovirus exposure and HLA in healthy donors. TCRdb keeps only in-frame clones here, not all; method: immunoSEQ multiplex PCR. The data show about 120,000 clones, with approximately 89% seen just once and around 2% held by the top ten. Sequencing used PBMCs. The receptor source for this set is a woman aged 18 to 35 in good health and CMV-seronegative.

The chain combines TRBV19 with TRBJ2-1, with a possible D match to TRBD1 (6 bases). The V end was cut by 9 bases, the J end by 9 bases, with 24 bases between. The CDR3 totals 15 residues. Germline CDR1 is LNHDA and CDR2 is SQIVND (reference sequence). CDR3 DNA sequence: TGTGCCAGCCAATCAGGGGTTCGTGGCGTTCTTGAGCAGTTCTTC. Protein sequence: CASQSGVRGVLEQFF.

This clone was detected only a few times. V usage is TRBV7-6 and J usage is TRBJ1-5; TRBD1 aligns across 7 bases. The length of the CDR3 is 14 residues. V shed 4 bases, J shed 3 bases, and the junction held 3 bases outside the gene matches. Looked up from germline, CDR1 is SGHVS and CDR2 is FNYEAQ. This chain's CDR3 is CASSWGQNNQPQHF. For the CDR3, the DNA is TGTGCCAGCAGCTGGGGACAGAACAATCAGCCCCAGCATTTT.

The genes are TRBV4-1 and TRBJ2-7; 14 bases align to TRBD2. Germline V CDR1 and CDR2: MGHRA, YSYEKL. There are 16 residues in the CDR3. V gave up 3 bases and J gave up 3 bases; unmatched junction bases: 4. The CDR3 nucleotides are TGCGCCAGCAGCCAGCCCGGACTAGCGGGAGGCTACGAGCAGTACTTC. Translation gives CASSQPGLAGGYEQYF.

V gene TRBV30 combines with J gene TRBJ2-7; no clear D gene. The CDR3 covers 14 residues. The germline CDR1 and CDR2 sequences are GTSNPN and SVGIG (reference sequence). V lost 0 bases, J lost 2 bases, and 11 bases lay in between. The CDR3 loop is CAWSVQSVAYEQYF. The CDR3, as DNA: TGTGCCTGGAGTGTACAAAGTGTTGCCTACGAGCAGTACTTC.

V is TRBV5-4 and J is TRBJ1-2; 11 bases agree with TRBD1. The junction had 5 bases not matched to a gene; V was cut back by 3 bases and J by 7 bases. The CDR3 is 14 amino acids. Germline values: CDR1 SGHNT, CDR2 YYREEE (reference sequence). The chain's CDR3 is CASSSDRGLRGYTF. For the CDR3, the DNA is TGTGCCAGCAGCTCGGACAGGGGGCTTCGTGGCTACACCTTC. The variable domain in full, with the rest retrieved from reference TRBV5-4 and TRBJ1-2, is ETGVTQSPTHLIKTRGQQVTLRCSSQSGHNTVSWYQQALGQGPQFIFQYYREEENGRGNFPPRFSGLQFPNYSSELNVNALELDDSALYLCASSSDRGLRGYTFGSGTRLTVV.

The chain combines TRBV5-1 with TRBJ2-6; possibly TRBD1 for D (7 bases). Per the germline V gene, CDR1 is SGHRS and CDR2 is YFSETQ. The CDR3 has 14 residues. V shed 4 bases and J shed 12 bases, with 17 bases lying between them. This CDR3 is CASSPGGGLVVLTF. In DNA form, the CDR3 reads TGCGCCAGCAGCCCAGGGGGAGGTCTGGTCGTCCTGACTTTC.

The chain carries TRBV28 and TRBJ2-5; the D gene is possibly TRBD1 (5 bases). V lost 2 bases to trimming and J lost 4 bases, with 11 bases between them. The CDR3 is made up of 14 amino acids. The germline gives CDR1 MDHEN, CDR2 SYDVKM. CDR3 nucleotides: TGTGCCAGCAGTTTAGTGGGGCCCGGAGAGACCCAGTACTTC. It specifies CASSLVGPGETQYF.

V gene TRBV14 combines with J gene TRBJ1-2; TRBD1 agrees at 7 bases. The CDR3 sequence is 17 residues long. CDR1 is SGHDN and CDR2 is FVKESK in the germline V gene. V lost 5 bases and J lost 4; bases outside the gene matches: 16. In nucleotides, the CDR3 is TGTGCCAGCAGCTCTCGGACAGGATCCTCAGGCTTCTATGGCTACACCTTC. Protein product: CASSSRTGSSGFYGYTF.

This chain joins TRBV6-1 and TRBJ2-2, with 10 bases aligning to TRBD1. V shed 6 bases and J 3 bases; nucleotides not matched to a gene: 4. CDR3 length: 15 amino acids. Germline V gene data show CDR1 as MNHNS and CDR2 as SASEGT. The chain's CDR3 is CASRIGTGDTGELFF. The CDR3 DNA is TGTGCCAGCAGAATAGGGACAGGGGACACCGGGGAGCTGTTTTTT.

The rearrangement uses TRBV2 and TRBJ2-2; 11 positions match TRBD2. After removal of 5 bases from V and 3 bases from J, the junction contained 2 bases not matched to a gene. The CDR3 loop spans 15 amino acids. The germline CDR1 and CDR2 sequences are SNHLY and FYNNEI. The CDR3 nucleotides are TGTGCCAGCAGTCATAGCGGGGGGGACACCGGGGAGCTGTTTTTT. It yields the protein CASSHSGGDTGELFF.

The chain links TRBV4-1 to TRBJ1-5; D ambiguous. Germline V lookup: CDR1 MGHRA, CDR2 YSYEKL. The V end was cut by 3 bases, the J end by 0 bases, with 12 bases between. This CDR3 contains 16 residues. The CDR3 loop reads CASSHRTDNSNQPQHF. The DNA of the CDR3 is TGCGCCAGCAGCCATCGGACTGATAATAGCAATCAGCCCCAGCATTTT.

The sample holds one count of this clone. The rearrangement links TRBV7-9 to TRBJ2-2; 9 positions match TRBD1. Losses at the gene ends were 6 bases for V and 6 bases for J; bases not matched to a gene: 5. Germline V gene data show CDR1 as SEHNR and CDR2 as FQNEAQ (reference sequence). This CDR3 region has 14 residues. CDR3 sequence reads: CASRPQGAAGELFF. DNA for the CDR3: TGTGCCAGCAGGCCACAGGGGGCGGCCGGGGAGCTGTTTTTT.

The chain joins TRBV5-1 to TRBJ1-2, with TRBD1 matching over 9 bases. The CDR3 is 15 residues long. Trimming cost V 0 bases and J 5 bases; bases outside gene matches: 5. CDR1 and CDR2 from the germline V gene are SGHRS and YFSETQ. CDR3 nucleotide sequence: TGCGCCAGCAGCTTGGATACAGGGGGCGGGTATGGCTACACCTTC. Amino acids: CASSLDTGGGYGYTF.

The chain carries TRBV21-1 and TRBJ2-3; TRBD2, as called in the table, went unchecked against the DNA. TRBV21-1 is a known pseudogene. The CDR3 runs 16 residues. The CDR3 region has the DNA TGTGCCAGCAGCAAATGGGACTTCGAGTCTGCAGATACGCAGTATTTT. Protein product: CASSKWDFESADTQYF.

The V and J genes are TRBV30 and TRBJ1-5; D remains ambiguous. V lost 0 bases to trimming and J lost 2 bases, with 11 bases between them. CDR1 GTSNPN and CDR2 SVGIG come from the germline V gene (reference sequence). The CDR3 is made up of 15 amino acids. The CDR3 reads CAWSVVGVGNQPQHF. The CDR3 bases are TGTGCCTGGAGTGTGGTGGGAGTGGGCAATCAGCCCCAGCATTTT.

V usage is TRBV28 and J usage is TRBJ1-5; 10 bases fit TRBD1. The CDR3 length is 15 residues. Germline lookup yields CDR1 MDHEN and CDR2 SYDVKM. V lost 6 bases to trimming and J lost 6 bases; unmatched junction nucleotides: 8. CDR3 protein: CASRLTGGVSQPQHF. CDR3 coding DNA: TGTGCCAGCAGACTGACAGGGGGCGTCAGTCAGCCCCAGCATTTT.

The rearrangement links TRBV19 to TRBJ2-2; D might be TRBD1 (5 bases). The CDR3 covers 15 residues. The germline gives CDR1 LNHDA, CDR2 SQIVND (reference sequence). V was cut by 1 base and J by 5 bases, with 11 bases left in between. The CDR3 here is CASSIGAGRTGELFF. CDR3 in DNA: TGTGCCAGTAGTATAGGAGCAGGGCGGACCGGGGAGCTGTTTTTT. Filled out from reference TRBV19 and TRBJ2-2, the complete variable domain reads DGGITQSPKYLFRKEGQNVTLSCEQNLNHDAMYWYRQDPGQGLRLIYYSQIVNDFQKGDIAEGYSVSREKKESFPLTVTSAQKNPTAFYLCASSIGAGRTGELFFGEGSRLTVL.

The V gene is TRBV5-1, the J gene TRBJ1-1; TRBD1 matches at 8 bases. The CDR3 sequence is 15 residues long. Per germline, CDR1 SGHRS and CDR2 YFSETQ. The J segment lost 5 bases and the V segment lost 2 bases, leaving 8 bases of the junction unmatched. The CDR3 protein is CASSLNTGGATEAFF. For the CDR3, the DNA is TGCGCCAGCAGCTTAAATACAGGGGGAGCGACTGAAGCTTTCTTT. The full variable domain, in which reference TRBV5-1 and TRBJ1-1 provide the parts outside the CDR3, is KAGVTQTPRYLIKTRGQQVTLSCSPISGHRSVSWYQQTPGQGLQFLFEYFSETQRNKGNFPGRFSGRQFSNSRSEMNVSTLELGDSALYLCASSLNTGGATEAFFGQGTRLTVV.

This rearrangement joins TRBV5-1 to TRBJ1-2, with D possibly TRBD1 on 5 matching bases. CDR1 SGHRS and CDR2 YFSETQ come from the germline V gene. V shed 4 bases and J shed 8 bases, with 15 bases lying between them. The CDR3 consists of 13 residues. CDR3: CASSPDSLQGYTF. The CDR3 DNA is TGCGCCAGCAGCCCCGACAGTCTCCAGGGCTACACCTTC. The whole variable domain, filled in from reference TRBV5-1 and TRBJ1-2, reads KAGVTQTPRYLIKTRGQQVTLSCSPISGHRSVSWYQQTPGQGLQFLFEYFSETQRNKGNFPGRFSGRQFSNSRSEMNVSTLELGDSALYLCASSPDSLQGYTFGSGTRLTVV.

The chain employs TRBV7-2 and TRBJ2-2, with D hard to call. V lost 1 base and J 0 bases, leaving 9 bases between the germline ends. Germline values: CDR1 SGHTA, CDR2 FQGNSA. There are 16 residues in the CDR3. CDR3 sequence: CASSLVVPANTGELFF. The CDR3 coding sequence is TGTGCCAGCAGCTTAGTGGTTCCAGCGAACACCGGGGAGCTGTTTTTT.

This CDR3 reads CASSRDRVSSGNTIYF. The CDR3 DNA is TGCGCCAGCAGCCGAGACAGGGTATCCTCTGGAAACACCATATATTTT. The chain is built from TRBV4-3 and TRBJ1-3, with 7 nucleotides matching TRBD1. The junction had 6 bases not matched to a gene; V was cut back by 4 bases and J by 0 bases. The CDR3 totals 16 residues. The V gene's germline CDR1 is LGHNA and CDR2 YSLEER.

The V and J genes are TRBV6-5 and TRBJ1-2, with D perhaps matching TRBD1 (6 bases). CDR1 is MNHEY and CDR2 is SVGAGI in the germline V gene. The CDR3 is 14 residues long. V lost 2 bases and J lost 4, with 11 bases in between. The CDR3 DNA follows: TGTGCCAGCAGTTACAGGGGGGGGCTCTATGGCTACACCTTC. This translates into CASSYRGGLYGYTF.

V usage is TRBV28 and J usage is TRBJ1-2; D is ambiguous. The CDR3 sequence is 15 residues long. V dropped 2 bases and J dropped 7 bases, with 17 bases sitting between them. The germline CDR1 and CDR2 sequences are MDHEN and SYDVKM. The CDR3 DNA is TGTGCCAGCAGTTTAAGAGGGATCGTCCTTGGTGGCTACACCTTC. It is translated as CASSLRGIVLGGYTF.